The text below deals with one TCR beta chain. The authors' processing: Quantification of nucleated cells was approximated via reference gene primer amplification. Sequencing was performed with immunoSEQ multiplex PCR; in TCRdb, only in-frame clones are kept and a portion is missing. Clone size and V and J calls were adopted from that table, with D and trimming inferred from the DNA. The sample yields roughly 120,000 clones, roughly 81% seen once. Trimming took 3 bases from V and 5 from J; bases not matched to a gene: 5. Germline CDR1 and CDR2: KGHDR and SFDVKD. The CDR3 sequence is 16 residues long. The sample originates from a study of blood T cell repertoires in COVID-19. Study-level background: Samples came from the United States, Italy and Spain, spanning acute and convalescent COVID-19. Sources were T cells, B-cell-depleted T cells, or PBMCs; the material itself was cDNA or gDNA.

The sample comprised peripheral blood. This TCR was recovered from a man in his forties with acute or convalescent COVID-19. The chain uses TRBV24-1 and TRBJ2-3; 12 bases are shared with TRBD2. The CDR3, as DNA: TGTGCCACCAGTGATCCTAGCGGGGGGGCTAAAGATACGCAGTATTTT. Residues: CATSDPSGGAKDTQYF.